Following are 30 T cell receptor beta chains from one sample sequenced in a study of T cell repertoires in cytomegalovirus infection. Each CDR3 protein gets one entry after TCRdb re-called the reads with MiXCR. This table holds 600,000 to 800,000 distinct CDR3 sequences, 20% to 25% found once. The sequenced material came from CD8+ T cells from PBMCs. These receptors originate from a human donor in good health (CMV status not recorded). Some clones in this sample may be carry-over from other donors' samples.

In this sample, this clonotype turned up many times. The junction departs from germline at one end; a sequencing error may be responsible. The chain recombines TRBV7-9 with TRBJ1-2, with D possibly TRBD1 on 6 matching bases. This CDR3 contains 15 residues. Germline CDR1 SEHNR, CDR2 FQNEAQ (reference sequence). The CDR3 nucleotides read TGTGCCAGCAACTTAGGGGACACCTATAACTATGGCTACACCTTC. Translated, it gives CASNLGDTYNYGYTF.

The V call is TRBV23-1, the J call TRBJ2-7, with 11 bases fitting TRBD1. TRBV23-1 is an ORF; its function is uncertain. V lost 5 bases, J lost 7 bases, and 19 bases stayed unmatched. The CDR3 totals 18 residues. In nucleotides, the CDR3 is TGCGCCAGCAGTAAGGACAGGGGGCGCGTCTGGGCCCCGAGAGAGCAGTACGTC. This codes for CASSKDRGRVWAPREQYV.

This clonotype was observed many times. This chain joins TRBV12-3 or TRBV12-4 and TRBJ2-7; D gene uncertain. This CDR3 is 15 amino acids long. V was cut by 6 bases and J by 3 bases, with 18 bases left in between. The CDR3 reads CASSSPWAEYYEQYF. In DNA form, the CDR3 reads TGTGCCAGCAGCTCACCATGGGCCGAATACTACGAGCAGTACTTC.

This sequence joins TRBV29-1 and TRBJ2-1; 7 bases align to TRBD2. CDR1 is SQVTM, CDR2 ANQGSEA, per germline. CDR3 length: 14 residues. After removal of 2 bases from V and 0 bases from J, the junction contained 1 base not matched to a gene. The CDR3 here is CSVELAASYNEQFF. The CDR3 bases are TGCAGCGTTGAACTAGCGGCCTCCTACAATGAGCAGTTCTTC.

This clonotype showed up many times. This rearrangement joins TRBV7-2 to TRBJ1-1, with no clear D. The CDR3 is 14 amino acids. Germline V gives CDR1 SGHTA, CDR2 FQGNSA. Trimming removed 4 bases at V and 7 bases at J, with 16 bases between. The CDR3 nucleotides read TGTGCCAGCAGCTCCTTGGCAAGGTGGAATGAAGCTTTCTTT. It is translated as CASSSLARWNEAFF.

The rearrangement joins TRBV5-1 to TRBJ2-3; D not certain. This CDR3 is built from 11 residues. The germline V gene encodes CDR1 SGHRS and CDR2 YFSETQ. Trimming cost V 8 bases and J 5 bases, with 9 bases left between them. Here the CDR3 DNA reads TGCGCCAGTTGGGAAGGAGATACGCAGTATTTT. Translating gives CASWEGDTQYF.

This clonotype appeared many times. The genes are TRBV7-2 and TRBJ2-7, with D maybe TRBD1 (5 bases). Trimming took off 0 bases at V and 2 bases at J, with 11 bases between the two ends. Germline V CDR1 and CDR2: SGHTA, FQGNSA. The CDR3 has 15 residues. CDR3 nucleotide sequence: TGTGCCAGCAGCTTAGCGGGGCCCCACGCCTACGAGCAGTACTTC. This sequence encodes CASSLAGPHAYEQYF.

The rearrangement uses TRBV12-3 or TRBV12-4 and TRBJ1-5, with D unclear. The CDR3 runs 13 residues. V was cut by 3 bases and J by 3 bases, with 6 bases left in between. CDR3 DNA: TGTGCCAGCAGTTTTGACACCAATCAGCCCCAGCATTTT. The encoded protein is CASSFDTNQPQHF.

In its sample, this clonotype was seen many times. The gene calls are TRBV6-1 and TRBJ2-4; D unclear. The germline V and J ends were trimmed by 6 bases and 6 bases, with 3 bases remaining between them. CDR1 and CDR2 from the germline V gene are MNHNS and SASEGT. This CDR3 contains 10 residues. The chain's CDR3 is CASRSNIQYF. The CDR3 coding sequence is TGTGCCAGCAGATCAAACATTCAGTACTTC.

This clonotype has only a few counts. The chain recombines TRBV20-1 with TRBJ1-4; TRBD1 aligns across 9 bases. The CDR3 spans 21 residues. The V gene end was trimmed by 5 bases and the J gene end by 6 bases; junction bases not matched to a gene: 28. Per germline, CDR1 DFQATT and CDR2 SNEGSKA (reference sequence). The CDR3 nucleotides read TGCAGTGCTTCCTCTCCGGGACAGGGAAATTTCGACGCAACTAATGATGAAAAACTGTTTTTT. This translates into CSASSPGQGNFDATNDEKLFF.

In its sample, this clonotype was seen many times. At one end the junction does not follow the germline gene, possibly because of a read error. CDR3 in amino acids: CVSSLARGVGYGYTF. The DNA for the CDR3 is TGTGTCAGCAGCTTAGCGCGGGGGGTCGGGTATGGCTACACCTTC. This chain connects TRBV7-2 to TRBJ1-2, with a possible D match to TRBD1 (5 bases). This CDR3 spans 15 amino acids. CDR1 SGHTA and CDR2 FQGNSA come from the germline V gene.

The sample holds a few counts of this clonotype. The chain employs TRBV5-4 and TRBJ1-5; D is possibly TRBD1 (6 bases). The CDR3 is made up of 16 amino acids. Germline-derived CDR1 and CDR2 are SGHNT and YYREEE (reference sequence). The V end was cut by 1 base, the J end by 7 bases, with 18 bases between. CDR3 coding DNA: TGTGCCAGCAGCTTGTATGCGGGGGGCGCAAGACAGCCCCAGCATTTT. Translation gives CASSLYAGGARQPQHF.

The chain employs TRBV14 and TRBJ1-1, with D possibly TRBD1 on 5 matching bases. Trimming took 8 bases from V and 10 from J, leaving 17 bases between them. The CDR3 totals 12 residues. Germline assignment: CDR1 SGHDN and CDR2 FVKESK. The CDR3 spells CASSGLDRGAFF. The CDR3 region has the DNA TGTGCCAGCTCCGGGCTTGATAGGGGAGCTTTCTTT.

CDR3: CASSPRGTGRYEQYV. In nucleotides, the CDR3 is TGTGCCAGCAGTCCCCGAGGGACAGGCCGTTACGAGCAGTACGTC. The chain joins TRBV28 to TRBJ2-7; 8 bases map to TRBD1. Germline CDR1 and CDR2: MDHEN and SYDVKM. This CDR3 spans 15 amino acids. With 5 bases clipped from V and 4 bases from J, the junction kept 10 bases outside the gene matches.

There are many counts of this clonotype. The rearrangement uses TRBV7-8 and TRBJ1-1, with no clear D. Germline V lookup: CDR1 SGHVS, CDR2 FQNEAQ. The CDR3 is made up of 17 amino acids. V was clipped by 4 bases and J by 0 bases, with 18 bases between them. DNA of the CDR3: TGTGCCAGCAGCTCGGCACAAGGCTGGAGCATGAACACTGAAGCTTTCTTT. Its protein product is CASSSAQGWSMNTEAFF.

In its sample, this clonotype was seen many times. This chain joins TRBV7-8 and TRBJ2-5, with 9 bases aligning to TRBD2. V lost 5 bases to trimming and J lost 5 bases; unmatched junction nucleotides: 21. CDR3 length: 19 residues. From germline, CDR1 is SGHVS and CDR2 FQNEAQ. Here the CDR3 reads CASSDPGVAGDPRSETQYF. The CDR3 DNA reads TGTGCCAGCAGCGACCCTGGGGTAGCGGGGGACCCTAGGTCGGAGACCCAGTACTTC. Full variable domain (remainder filled in from reference TRBV7-8 and TRBJ2-5): GAGVSQSPRYKVAKRGQDVALRCDPISGHVSLFWYQQALGQGPEFLTYFQNEAQLDKSGLPSDRFFAERPEGSVSTLKIQRTQQEDSAVYLCASSDPGVAGDPRSETQYFGPGTRLLVL.

Concerning this clonotype itself: The junction does not match germline at one end; this may be a read error. CDR3 in DNA: TGTGCCAGCAGCGCTCTCGTTGCAACTAATGAAAATCTGTTTTTT. This translates into CASSALVATNENLFF. The chain combines TRBV7-4 with TRBJ1-4; no reliable D call. The CDR3 is 15 residues long. Per germline, CDR1 SGHVT and CDR2 SQSDAQ. Filled out from reference TRBV7-4 and TRBJ1-4, the complete variable domain reads GAGVSQSPRYKVAKRGRDVALRCDSISGHVTLYWYRQTLGQGSEVLTYSQSDAQRDKSGRPSGRFSAERPERSVSTLKIQRTEQGDSAVYLCASSALVATNENLFFGSGTQLSVL.

The table lists this clonotype with a few counts. This sequence joins TRBV20-1 and TRBJ1-3; unclear D gene. Trimming removed 1 base from V and 0 bases from J, with 10 bases in between. This CDR3 contains 15 residues. CDR1 is DFQATT, CDR2 SNEGSKA, per germline (reference sequence). This CDR3 reads CSARAPLNSGNTIYF. CDR3 in DNA: TGCAGTGCTAGAGCACCTCTTAACTCTGGAAACACCATATATTTT.

Concerning this clonotype: A read error is possible here, since a much larger clone lies one base away. The conserved phenylalanine or tryptophan normally closing the CDR3 is absent here, so this likely arose from a read error. The V call is TRBV28, the J call TRBJ2-2; D is unclear. Germline assignment: CDR1 MDHEN and CDR2 SYDVKM. This CDR3 contains 15 residues. The germline V and J ends were trimmed by 5 bases and 3 bases, with 13 bases remaining between them. This chain's CDR3 is CASSPLTPDTGELFL. The CDR3 coding sequence is TGTGCCAGCAGTCCCCTTACCCCTGACACCGGGGAGCTGTTTTTA.

This clonotype was observed many times. The chain joins TRBV7-8 to TRBJ2-1; D may be TRBD1 (5 bases). Trimming removed 5 bases at V and 3 bases at J, with 17 bases between. This CDR3 has 16 residues. Germline V gene sequence: CDR1 SGHVS, CDR2 FQNEAQ. The DNA for the CDR3 is TGTGCCAGCAGCCCCCAGGGCAGTGGGGTCTACAATGAGCAGTTCTTC. It translates to CASSPQGSGVYNEQFF. The variable domain in full, with the rest retrieved from reference TRBV7-8 and TRBJ2-1, is GAGVSQSPRYKVAKRGQDVALRCDPISGHVSLFWYQQALGQGPEFLTYFQNEAQLDKSGLPSDRFFAERPEGSVSTLKIQRTQQEDSAVYLCASSPQGSGVYNEQFFGPGTRLTVL.

The J gene is TRBJ2-1, the V gene TRBV20-1; tentative D call: TRBD2 (5 bases). Trimming removed 5 bases at V and 6 bases at J, with 14 bases between. CDR3 length: 13 amino acids. Per germline, CDR1 DFQATT and CDR2 SNEGSKA (reference sequence). Here the CDR3 reads CSAEGFEGNEQFF. The CDR3 DNA reads as TGCAGTGCTGAGGGCTTTGAGGGCAATGAGCAGTTCTTC.

This clonotype was counted a few times. This chain uses TRBV29-1 with TRBJ1-2; D unresolved. The CDR3 spans 14 residues. Germline CDR1 SQVTM, CDR2 ANQGSEA. V shed 5 bases and J shed 4 bases, with 17 bases lying between them. The CDR3 nucleotides are TGCAGCGTTAGACCCCCGGTAGAATCCTATGGCTACACCTTC. Its protein product is CSVRPPVESYGYTF. The whole variable domain, remainder taken from reference TRBV29-1 and TRBJ1-2, is SAVISQKPSRDICQRGTSLTIQCQVDSQVTMMFWYRQQPGQSLTLIATANQGSEATYESGFVIDKFPISRPNLTFSTLTVSNMSPEDSSIYLCSVRPPVESYGYTFGSGTRLTVV.

The chain uses TRBV6-5 and TRBJ1-1; possibly TRBD1 for D (5 bases). The CDR3 spans 14 residues. Germline loops: CDR1 MNHEY, CDR2 SVGAGI. The V end was cut by 9 bases, the J end by 0 bases, with 14 bases between. CDR3 sequence (DNA): TGTGCCAGTATGACAGAGCTAATGAACACTGAAGCTTTCTTT. This gives the protein CASMTELMNTEAFF.

V usage is TRBV11-3 and J usage is TRBJ2-1; D is uncertain. Germline V gives CDR1 SGHNT, CDR2 YENEEA. The CDR3 sequence is 14 residues long. V lost 2 bases and J lost 6, with 11 bases in between. The DNA for the CDR3 is TGTGCCAGCAGCTTATCCGGAGCCACCAATGAGCAGTTCTTC. This encodes CASSLSGATNEQFF.

This clonotype appeared many times. The chain links TRBV15 to TRBJ1-6; a possible D gene is TRBD1 (5 bases). CDR3 length: 15 amino acids. Germline-derived CDR1 and CDR2 are LNHNV and YYDKDF (reference sequence). Trimming shortened V by 2 bases and J by 8 bases, and 13 bases separated the two germline ends. This CDR3 is CATSRSRDRDSPLHF. CDR3 nucleotides: TGTGCCACCAGCAGATCTCGGGACCGAGATTCACCCCTCCACTTT.

The table lists this clonotype with a count of one. This could be a read error, since a much larger clone is one nucleotide away. This chain links TRBV7-8 with TRBJ1-5, with TRBD1 as a possible D gene (6 bases). Trimming took 5 bases from V and 8 from J, leaving 19 bases between them. The CDR3 spans 15 residues. Germline values: CDR1 SGHVS, CDR2 FQNEAQ. The CDR3 DNA sequence: TGTGCCAGCAGCCAACTGCCGAGGGGGAACGAGCCCCAGCATTTT. It is translated as CASSQLPRGNEPQHF.

This clonotype was seen repeatedly, ten times or more. The rearrangement uses TRBV12-3 or TRBV12-4 and TRBJ1-4; D unclear. CDR3 length: 13 amino acids. With 4 bases removed from V and 0 bases from J, the gap between germline ends came to 3 bases. CDR3 loop: CASSSATNEKLFF. CDR3 bases: TGTGCCAGCAGTTCCGCAACTAATGAAAAACTGTTTTTT.

This clonotype has a handful of counts. The V and J genes are TRBV3-1 and TRBJ2-7; D is possibly TRBD1 or TRBD2 (5 bases each). The CDR3 has 17 amino acids. Germline CDR1 LGHDT, CDR2 YNNKEL (reference sequence). V gave up 3 bases and J gave up 3 bases, with 21 bases separating them. The CDR3 loop reads CASSQGFGDGGLYEQYV. DNA for the CDR3: TGTGCCAGCAGCCAGGGATTTGGGGACGGTGGCCTCTACGAGCAGTACGTC.

The chain uses TRBV20-1 and TRBJ2-1; 8 bases align to TRBD1. This CDR3 comprises 15 residues. V lost 4 bases, J lost 6 bases, and 11 bases stayed unmatched. The germline V gene has CDR1 DFQATT and CDR2 SNEGSKA (reference sequence). CDR3: CSAMETGTGTNEQFF. The CDR3 DNA reads as TGCAGTGCTATGGAGACCGGGACAGGCACCAATGAGCAGTTCTTC.

This clonotype has only a few counts. One junction end disagrees with the germline gene, perhaps due to a read error. V usage is TRBV27 and J usage is TRBJ2-6; 7 nucleotides agree with TRBD1. Germline CDR1 reads MNHEY; CDR2 reads SMNVEV (reference sequence). CDR3 size: 17 residues. The CDR3, as DNA: TGTGCCAGCACCACAGGGGCAGGCAGCTCTGGGACCAACGTCCTGACTTTC. This gives the protein CASTTGAGSSGTNVLTF.